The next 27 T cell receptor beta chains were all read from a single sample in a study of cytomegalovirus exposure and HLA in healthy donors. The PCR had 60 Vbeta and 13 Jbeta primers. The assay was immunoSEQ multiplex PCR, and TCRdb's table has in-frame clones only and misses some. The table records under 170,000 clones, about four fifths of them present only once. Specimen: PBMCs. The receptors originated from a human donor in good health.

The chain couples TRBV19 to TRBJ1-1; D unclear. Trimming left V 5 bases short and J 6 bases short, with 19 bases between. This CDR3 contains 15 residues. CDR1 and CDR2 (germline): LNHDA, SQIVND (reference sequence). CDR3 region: CASSPMAPPGAEAFF. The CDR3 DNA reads TGTGCCAGTAGTCCCATGGCCCCTCCCGGGGCTGAAGCTTTCTTT.

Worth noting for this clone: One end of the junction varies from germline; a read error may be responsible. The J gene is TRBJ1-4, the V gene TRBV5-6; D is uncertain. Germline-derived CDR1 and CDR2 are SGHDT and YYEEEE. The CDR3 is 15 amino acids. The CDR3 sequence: CASGLSLATNEKLFF. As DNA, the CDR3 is TGTGCCAGCGGCTTGAGCTTGGCAACTAATGAAAAACTGTTTTTT.

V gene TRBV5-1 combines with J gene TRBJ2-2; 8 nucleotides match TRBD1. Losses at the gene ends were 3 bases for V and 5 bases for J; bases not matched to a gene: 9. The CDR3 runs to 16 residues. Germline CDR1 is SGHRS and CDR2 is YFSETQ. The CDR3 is CASSSSGGEETGELFF. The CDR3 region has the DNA TGCGCCAGCAGCTCATCAGGGGGCGAGGAGACCGGGGAGCTGTTTTTT. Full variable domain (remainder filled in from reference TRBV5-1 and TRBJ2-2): KAGVTQTPRYLIKTRGQQVTLSCSPISGHRSVSWYQQTPGQGLQFLFEYFSETQRNKGNFPGRFSGRQFSNSRSEMNVSTLELGDSALYLCASSSSGGEETGELFFGEGSRLTVL.

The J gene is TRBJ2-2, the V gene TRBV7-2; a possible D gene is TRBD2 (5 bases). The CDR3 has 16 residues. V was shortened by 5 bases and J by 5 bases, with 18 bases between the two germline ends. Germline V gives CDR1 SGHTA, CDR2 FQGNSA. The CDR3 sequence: CASSKPGERVTGELFF. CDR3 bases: TGTGCCAGCAGCAAGCCCGGGGAAAGGGTAACCGGGGAGCTGTTTTTT. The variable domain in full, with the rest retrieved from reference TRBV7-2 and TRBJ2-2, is GAGVSQSPSNKVTEKGKDVELRCDPISGHTALYWYRQSLGQGLEFLIYFQGNSAPDKSGLPSDRFSAERTGGSVSTLTIQRTQQEDSAVYLCASSKPGERVTGELFFGEGSRLTVL.

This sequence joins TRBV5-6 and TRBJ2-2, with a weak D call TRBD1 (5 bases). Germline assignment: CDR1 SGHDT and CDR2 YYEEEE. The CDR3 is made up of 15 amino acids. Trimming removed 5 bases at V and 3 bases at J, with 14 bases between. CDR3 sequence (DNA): TGTGCCAGCAGTCCACAGGACGGGTACACCGGGGAGCTGTTTTTT. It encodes CASSPQDGYTGELFF.

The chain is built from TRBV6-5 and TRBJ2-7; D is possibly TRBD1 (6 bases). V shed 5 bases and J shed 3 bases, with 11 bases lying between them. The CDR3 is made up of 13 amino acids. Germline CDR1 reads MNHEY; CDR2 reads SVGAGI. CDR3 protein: CASSRHRDYEQYF. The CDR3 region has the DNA TGTGCCAGCAGTCGACACAGGGACTACGAGCAGTACTTC.

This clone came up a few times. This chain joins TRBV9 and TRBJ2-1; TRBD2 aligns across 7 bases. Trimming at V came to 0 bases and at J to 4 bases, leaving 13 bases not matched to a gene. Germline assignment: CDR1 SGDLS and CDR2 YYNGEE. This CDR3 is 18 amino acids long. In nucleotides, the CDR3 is TGTGCCAGCAGCGTAGATGGGTTCGGGGCTAGCGGATACAATGAGCAGTTCTTC. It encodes CASSVDGFGASGYNEQFF.

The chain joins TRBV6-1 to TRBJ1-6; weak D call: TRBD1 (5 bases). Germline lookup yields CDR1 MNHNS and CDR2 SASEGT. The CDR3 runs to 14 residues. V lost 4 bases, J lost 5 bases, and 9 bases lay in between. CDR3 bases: TGTGCCAGCAGTGGGACACCCAATAATTCACCCCTCCACTTT. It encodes CASSGTPNNSPLHF.

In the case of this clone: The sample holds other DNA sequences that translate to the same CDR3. The CDR3 DNA follows: TGTGCCAGCAGTTACCAGGGTTACGAGCAGTACTTC. Amino acids: CASSYQGYEQYF. The chain recombines TRBV6-5 with TRBJ2-7; tentative D call: TRBD1 (5 bases). V was clipped by 2 bases and J by 4 bases, with 6 bases between them. The CDR3 loop spans 12 amino acids. Germline loops: CDR1 MNHEY, CDR2 SVGAGI.

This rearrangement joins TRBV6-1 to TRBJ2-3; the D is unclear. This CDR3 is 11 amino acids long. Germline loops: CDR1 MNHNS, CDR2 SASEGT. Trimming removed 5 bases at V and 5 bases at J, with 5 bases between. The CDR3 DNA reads TGTGCCAGCAGTCAGAAAGATACGCAGTATTTT. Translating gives CASSQKDTQYF.

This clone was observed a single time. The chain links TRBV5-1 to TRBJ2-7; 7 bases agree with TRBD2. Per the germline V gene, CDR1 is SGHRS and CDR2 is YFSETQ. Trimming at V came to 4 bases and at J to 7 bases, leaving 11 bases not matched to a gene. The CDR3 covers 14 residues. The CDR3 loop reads CASSGGDAMGEQYF. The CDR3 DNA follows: TGCGCCAGCAGCGGGGGGGACGCCATGGGGGAGCAGTACTTC.

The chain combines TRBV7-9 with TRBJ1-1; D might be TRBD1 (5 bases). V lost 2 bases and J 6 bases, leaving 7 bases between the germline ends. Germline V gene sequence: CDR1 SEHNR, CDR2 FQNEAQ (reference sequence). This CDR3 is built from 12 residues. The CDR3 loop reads CASSLRGPEAFF. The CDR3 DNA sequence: TGTGCCAGCAGCTTAAGGGGCCCTGAAGCTTTCTTT.

CDR3: CASSGDRGKTQYF. CDR3 bases: TGTGCCAGTAGTGGGGACAGGGGAAAGACCCAGTACTTC. The rearrangement uses TRBV19 and TRBJ2-5, with 10 nucleotides matching TRBD1. This CDR3 has 13 amino acids. Germline CDR1 reads LNHDA; CDR2 reads SQIVND (reference sequence). Trimming took 5 bases from V and 6 from J; bases not matched to a gene: 3.

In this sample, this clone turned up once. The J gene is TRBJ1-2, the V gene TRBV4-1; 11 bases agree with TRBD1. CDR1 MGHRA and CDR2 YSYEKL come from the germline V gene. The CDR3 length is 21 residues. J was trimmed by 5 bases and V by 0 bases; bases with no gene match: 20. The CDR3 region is CASSQDALSLPWTGGYYGYTF. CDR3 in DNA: TGCGCCAGCAGCCAAGACGCCCTCTCGCTTCCGTGGACAGGGGGCTATTATGGCTACACCTTC.

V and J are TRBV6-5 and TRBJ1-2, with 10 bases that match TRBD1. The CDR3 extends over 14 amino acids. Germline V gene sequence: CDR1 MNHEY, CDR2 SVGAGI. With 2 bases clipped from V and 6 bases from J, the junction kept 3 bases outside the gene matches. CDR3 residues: CASSYADRGNGYTF. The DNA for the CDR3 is TGTGCCAGCAGTTACGCGGACAGGGGGAATGGCTACACCTTC.

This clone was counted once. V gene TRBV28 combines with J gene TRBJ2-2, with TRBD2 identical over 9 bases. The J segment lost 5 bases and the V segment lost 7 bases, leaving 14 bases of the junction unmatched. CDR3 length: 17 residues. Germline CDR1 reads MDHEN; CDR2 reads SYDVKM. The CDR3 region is CASTRLGLAGLTGELFF. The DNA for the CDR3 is TGTGCCAGCACTCGCTTGGGCCTAGCGGGACTTACCGGGGAGCTGTTTTTT.

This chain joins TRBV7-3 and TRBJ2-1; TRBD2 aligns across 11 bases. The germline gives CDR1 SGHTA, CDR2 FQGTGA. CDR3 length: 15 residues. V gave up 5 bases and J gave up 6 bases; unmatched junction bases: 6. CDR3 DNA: TGTGCCAGCAGCCCGTACCTAGCGGGAGGCAATGAGCAGTTCTTC. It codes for CASSPYLAGGNEQFF.

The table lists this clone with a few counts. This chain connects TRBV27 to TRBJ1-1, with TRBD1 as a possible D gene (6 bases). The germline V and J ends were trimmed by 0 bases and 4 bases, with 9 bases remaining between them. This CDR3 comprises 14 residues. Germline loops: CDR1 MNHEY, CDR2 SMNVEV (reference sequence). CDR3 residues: CASSLSGGGTEAFF. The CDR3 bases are TGTGCCAGCAGTTTATCTGGGGGCGGCACTGAAGCTTTCTTT.

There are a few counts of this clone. DNA for the CDR3: TGCGCCAGCAGTGAGTCGGGGGTGACAGGGGACGGCTACACCTTC. Translation gives CASSESGVTGDGYTF. This rearrangement joins TRBV10-2 to TRBJ1-2, with TRBD1 identical over 8 bases. CDR1 WSHSY and CDR2 SAAADI come from the germline V gene. The CDR3 runs 15 residues. Unmatched junction bases numbered 8, after V lost 0 bases and J lost 8 bases.

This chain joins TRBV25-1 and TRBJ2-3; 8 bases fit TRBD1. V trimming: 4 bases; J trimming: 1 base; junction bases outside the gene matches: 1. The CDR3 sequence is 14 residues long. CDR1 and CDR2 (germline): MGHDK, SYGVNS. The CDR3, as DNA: TGTGCCAGCAGTGGGGGACAGGGCACAGATACGCAGTATTTT. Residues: CASSGGQGTDTQYF.

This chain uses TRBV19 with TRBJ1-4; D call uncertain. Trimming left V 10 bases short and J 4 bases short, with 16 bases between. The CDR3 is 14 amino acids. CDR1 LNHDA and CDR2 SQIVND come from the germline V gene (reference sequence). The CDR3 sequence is CATRQRSVNEKLFF. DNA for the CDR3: TGTGCCACCCGACAAAGATCCGTTAATGAAAAACTGTTTTTT.

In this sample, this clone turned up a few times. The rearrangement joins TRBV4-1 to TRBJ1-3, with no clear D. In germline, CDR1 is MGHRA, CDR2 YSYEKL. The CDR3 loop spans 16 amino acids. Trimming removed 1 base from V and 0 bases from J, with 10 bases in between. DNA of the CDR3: TGCGCCAGCAGCCAAGCAGGAGGGTACTCTGGAAACACCATATATTTT. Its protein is CASSQAGGYSGNTIYF.

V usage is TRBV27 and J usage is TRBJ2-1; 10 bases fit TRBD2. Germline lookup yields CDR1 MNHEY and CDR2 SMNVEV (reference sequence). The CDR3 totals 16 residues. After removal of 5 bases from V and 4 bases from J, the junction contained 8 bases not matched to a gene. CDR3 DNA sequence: TGTGCCAGCAGTGTTTCTAGCGGGAGAGCTTACAATGAGCAGTTCTTC. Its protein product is CASSVSSGRAYNEQFF.

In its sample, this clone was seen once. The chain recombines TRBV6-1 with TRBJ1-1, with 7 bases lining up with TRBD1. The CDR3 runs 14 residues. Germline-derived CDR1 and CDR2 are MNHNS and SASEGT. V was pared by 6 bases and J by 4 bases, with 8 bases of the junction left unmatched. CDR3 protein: CASRRQGEGTEAFF. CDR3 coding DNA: TGTGCCAGCAGGCGACAGGGTGAGGGCACTGAAGCTTTCTTT.

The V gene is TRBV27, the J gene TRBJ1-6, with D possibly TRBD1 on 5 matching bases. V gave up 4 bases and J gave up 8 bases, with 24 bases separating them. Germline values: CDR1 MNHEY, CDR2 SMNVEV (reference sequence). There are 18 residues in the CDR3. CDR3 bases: TGTGCCAGCAGTTCCAAACTCCGGGACTCAGGCAATTATTCACCCCTCCACTTT. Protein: CASSSKLRDSGNYSPLHF.

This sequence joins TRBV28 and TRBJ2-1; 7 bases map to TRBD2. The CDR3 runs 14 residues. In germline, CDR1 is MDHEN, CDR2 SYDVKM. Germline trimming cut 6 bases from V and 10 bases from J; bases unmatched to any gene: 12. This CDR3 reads CASSLPGRAWEQFF. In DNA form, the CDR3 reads TGTGCCAGCAGCCTCCCGGGGAGGGCCTGGGAGCAGTTCTTC.

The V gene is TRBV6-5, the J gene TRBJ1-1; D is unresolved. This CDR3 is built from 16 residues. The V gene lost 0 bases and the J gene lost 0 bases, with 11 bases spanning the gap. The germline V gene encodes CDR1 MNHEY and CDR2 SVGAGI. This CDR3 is CASSYSGPSLNTEAFF. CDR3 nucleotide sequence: TGTGCCAGCAGTTACTCGGGCCCCTCTCTGAACACTGAAGCTTTCTTT.